One TCR beta chain is described in this entry. The antigen remains undetermined. The sample comes from a study of OX40 agonist ivuxolimab in advanced cancers. In the study overall: A history of anti-PD-1, anti-PD-L1 or anti-CTLA-4 therapy was acceptable, and about 40% had some.

This CDR3 region has 14 residues. Germline CDR1 is SGDLS and CDR2 is YYNGEE. The germline V and J ends were trimmed by 1 base and 0 bases, with 6 bases remaining between them. Findings and caveats of the study: Blood T cells, both CD4+ and CD8+, expanded clonally by week 6 at 0.1 to 3.0 mg/kg.

Patients with a history of autoimmune disease or on systemic immunosuppression were excluded. Clones were sequenced by immunoSEQ multiplex PCR, and TCRdb holds only the in-frame ones, with some missing. The data show 98,000 or so clones, with less than 90% seen just once and 0.8% to 1% held by the top ten. Here the sequenced sample was CD4+ or CD8+ T cells sorted from blood, taken in a trial of the OX40 agonist ivuxolimab. The rearrangement links TRBV9 to TRBJ2-3, with no clear D. This TCR derives from an adult with an advanced solid tumor such as melanoma, head and neck, liver or kidney cancer. This chain's CDR3 is CASSVSTSTDTQYF. The CDR3 DNA sequence: TGTGCCAGCAGCGTATCTACTAGCACAGATACGCAGTATTTT.